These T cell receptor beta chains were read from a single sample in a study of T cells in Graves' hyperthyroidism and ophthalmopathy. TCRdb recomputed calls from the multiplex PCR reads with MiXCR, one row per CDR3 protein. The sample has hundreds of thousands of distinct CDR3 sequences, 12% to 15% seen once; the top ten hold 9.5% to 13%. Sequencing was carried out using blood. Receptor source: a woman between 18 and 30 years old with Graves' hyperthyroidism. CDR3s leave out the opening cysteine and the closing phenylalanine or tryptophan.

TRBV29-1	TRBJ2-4	SVPLAKNIQY
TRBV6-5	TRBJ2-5	ASSYTGASGETQY
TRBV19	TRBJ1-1	ASSMRGTGTEAF
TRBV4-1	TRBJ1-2	ASSIPPSGPTRDGYT
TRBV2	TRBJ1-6	ASSEDGQGLGSPLH
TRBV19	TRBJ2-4	ASSPIDREDIQY
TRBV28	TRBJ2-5	ASSSLAAEETQY
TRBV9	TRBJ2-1	ASSVEGQGSNEQF
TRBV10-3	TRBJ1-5	AISESVVGLQPQH
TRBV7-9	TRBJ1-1	ASRPRGNTEAF
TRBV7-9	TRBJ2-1	ASSLGGYIPYNEQF
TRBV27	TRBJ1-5	ASSLSPDSRGGQPQH
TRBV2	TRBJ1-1	ASATEINTEAF
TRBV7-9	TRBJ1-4	ASSLRGQLNEKLL
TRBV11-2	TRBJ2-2	ASSTDSTGELF
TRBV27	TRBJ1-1	ASSLYWGRVTEAF
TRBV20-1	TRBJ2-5	SASDPRQETQY
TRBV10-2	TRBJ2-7	ASSEYGVSYEQY
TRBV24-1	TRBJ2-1	ATSDVGDEQF
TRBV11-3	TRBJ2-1	ASRGGRGEQF
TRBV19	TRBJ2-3	ASSSRGRSTDTQY
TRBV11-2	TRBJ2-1	ASSLRLEGVHNEQF
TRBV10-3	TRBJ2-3	AIRPFGGRTLTTDTQY
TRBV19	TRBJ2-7	ASSQARTGGIDEQY
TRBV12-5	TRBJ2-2	ASGLWVLGTGELF
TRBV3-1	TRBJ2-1	ASSQGGQGQF
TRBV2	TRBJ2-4	ASELGGAAKNIQY